This entry lists 23 T cell receptor beta chains sequenced from one sample in a study of human T cells and chemical hapten exposure. The time point is: healthy volunteer bleed at 2 weeks. Unfractionated whole blood was the source of the extracted total RNA. Using its own MiXCR run on the RACE reads, TCRdb lists one record per CDR3 protein. This table has about 45,000 distinct CDR3 sequences, roughly 4.5% appearing once. The sequenced sample was whole blood. These receptors were taken from a human donor in good health. Some clones in this sample may be carry-over from other donors' samples.

The rearrangement joins TRBV20-1 to TRBJ2-2, with no clear D. Germline CDR1 DFQATT, CDR2 SNEGSKA (reference sequence). This CDR3 is 11 amino acids long. Trimming left V 4 bases short and J 8 bases short, with 8 bases between. The CDR3 DNA reads as TGCAGTGCTATACTAAGGGGGGAGCTGTTTTTT. The encoded protein is CSAILRGELFF.

This clonotype showed up just a few times. J is TRBJ2-5 and V is TRBV28; TRBD2 agrees at 14 bases. J gave up 2 bases and V 3 bases, and 20 bases lay outside the gene matches. The CDR3 has 22 residues. The V gene's germline CDR1 is MDHEN and CDR2 SYDVKM. The CDR3 loop reads CASSFALTSGRATRVSQETQYF. In DNA, the CDR3 is TGTGCCAGCAGTTTCGCTCTGACTAGCGGGAGGGCCACGAGGGTGTCTCAAGAGACCCAGTACTTC.

This clonotype was recorded a few times. The rearrangement joins TRBV4-1 to TRBJ2-1; D is possibly TRBD1 (5 bases). The CDR3 is 20 amino acids. Germline CDR1 reads MGHRA; CDR2 reads YSYEKL. The V end was cut by 0 bases, the J end by 0 bases, with 21 bases between. Here the CDR3 reads CASSQDRGDSYLSSYNEQFF. DNA of the CDR3: TGCGCCAGCAGCCAAGATAGGGGTGACAGCTACCTGAGCTCCTACAATGAGCAGTTCTTC.

There are many counts of this clonotype. V is TRBV24-1 and J is TRBJ2-5, with D possibly being TRBD2 (5 bases). The V end lost 7 bases, the J end lost 1 base, and 9 bases lay between the germline ends. Germline CDR1 is KGHDR and CDR2 is SFDVKD. This CDR3 comprises 13 residues. Written as DNA, the CDR3 is TGTGCCACCAGCGAGGGCCCCCAAGAGACCCAGTACTTC. It translates to CATSEGPQETQYF.

This clonotype was seen a handful of times. The V gene is TRBV7-9, the J gene TRBJ2-1; TRBD2 might be the D (5 bases). This CDR3 is 16 amino acids long. V shed 5 bases and J shed 5 bases, with 19 bases lying between them. Germline CDR1 reads SEHNR; CDR2 reads FQNEAQ (reference sequence). The chain's CDR3 is CASSPPDLGLDNEQFF. For the CDR3, the DNA is TGTGCCAGCAGCCCCCCGGACTTAGGGCTTGACAATGAGCAGTTCTTC.

This clonotype has more than one count but fewer than ten. The gene calls are TRBV20-1 and TRBJ1-1; 8 bases are a match to TRBD1. The CDR3 has 19 residues. The V gene's germline CDR1 is DFQATT and CDR2 SNEGSKA (reference sequence). Losses at the gene ends were 1 base for V and 0 bases for J; bases not matched to a gene: 16. The CDR3 reads CSARGLLRGRESLNTEAFF. The CDR3 DNA is TGCAGTGCTAGAGGCCTACTCAGGGGGCGAGAAAGCCTGAACACTGAAGCTTTCTTT.

This clonotype was counted ten times or more. V and J are TRBV24-1 and TRBJ2-1, with 9 nucleotides matching TRBD2. V dropped 4 bases and J dropped 7; count of bases not matched to a gene: 4. The CDR3 runs to 14 residues. The germline V gene encodes CDR1 KGHDR and CDR2 SFDVKD. The CDR3 coding sequence is TGTGCCACCAGTGAACCGGGACTAGCTAATGAGCAGTTCTTC. Protein product: CATSEPGLANEQFF.

There are many counts of this clonotype. The rearrangement links TRBV20-1 to TRBJ2-7; tentative D call: TRBD1 (6 bases). V lost 5 bases, J lost 1 base, and 18 bases lay in between. Germline CDR1 and CDR2: DFQATT and SNEGSKA (reference sequence). This CDR3 has 15 amino acids. CDR3 coding DNA: TGCAGTGCTCAAACCCCCGGGGACACGTCCTACGAGCAGTACTTC. As protein: CSAQTPGDTSYEQYF.

This clonotype was observed many times. J is TRBJ1-4 and V is TRBV5-1, with 8 bases identical to TRBD1. Germline assignment: CDR1 SGHRS and CDR2 YFSETQ. CDR3 length: 13 amino acids. J lost 6 bases, V lost 5 bases, and 3 bases had no gene match. The CDR3 DNA sequence: TGCGCCAGCAGGCCGGACAGGGATGAAAAACTGTTTTTT. Its protein is CASRPDRDEKLFF.

The J gene is TRBJ1-3, the V gene TRBV29-1; possibly TRBD1 for D (5 bases). The CDR3 contains 14 residues. Germline V gene sequence: CDR1 SQVTM, CDR2 ANQGSEA. Trimming took off 7 bases at V and 0 bases at J, with 13 bases between the two ends. CDR3 loop: CSAIRGFSGNTIYF. The CDR3 nucleotides are TGCAGCGCCATAAGGGGTTTCTCTGGAAACACCATATATTTT.

The sample holds many counts of this clonotype. The chain recombines TRBV25-1 with TRBJ2-3; D tentatively fits TRBD1 or TRBD2 (5 bases each). The CDR3 has 14 residues. V was shortened by 3 bases and J by 8 bases, with 15 bases between the two germline ends. The germline V gene encodes CDR1 MGHDK and CDR2 SYGVNS. The CDR3 region has the DNA TGTGCCAGCAGTGAGGTCCCTGGGACCGGTACGCAGTATTTT. This codes for CASSEVPGTGTQYF.

In this sample, this clonotype turned up many times. V gene TRBV6-5 combines with J gene TRBJ1-4; 7 nucleotides match TRBD1. This CDR3 is built from 15 residues. CDR1 and CDR2 from the germline V gene are MNHEY and SVGAGI. Trimming removed 2 bases from V and 5 bases from J; junction bases left unmatched: 5. CDR3 protein: CASSYTDRLNEKLFF. The CDR3 DNA follows: TGTGCCAGCAGTTACACGGACAGGCTCAATGAAAAACTGTTTTTT.

This clonotype was picked up many times. The rearrangement uses TRBV12-3 or TRBV12-4 and TRBJ2-3; a weak D match, TRBD1 (6 bases). The V end was cut by 6 bases, the J end by 1 base, with 11 bases between. The CDR3 is 14 residues long. CDR3 amino acids: CASSPWTGTDTQYF. CDR3 DNA sequence: TGTGCCAGCAGCCCCTGGACAGGCACAGATACGCAGTATTTT.

The CDR3 loop reads CASSLVPDREQYF. CDR3 nucleotide sequence: TGCGCCAGCAGCTTGGTACCTGACCGCGAGCAGTACTTC. J is TRBJ2-7 and V is TRBV5-1; no firm D call. Germline V CDR1 and CDR2: SGHRS, YFSETQ. The CDR3 has 13 residues. V was shortened by 0 bases and J by 6 bases, with 10 bases between the two germline ends.

This clonotype was counted a few times. The chain carries TRBV6-5 and TRBJ1-5, with no clear D. This CDR3 region has 15 residues. The V and J ends lost 0 bases and 2 bases respectively, with 8 bases between them. Germline V gene data show CDR1 as MNHEY and CDR2 as SVGAGI. CDR3 DNA: TGTGCCAGCAGTTACTCGAGGGAGGGCAATCAGCCCCAGCATTTT. It codes for CASSYSREGNQPQHF.

This clonotype was seen repeatedly, ten times or more. The V gene is TRBV29-1, the J gene TRBJ1-3; maybe TRBD1 (5 bases). Germline assignment: CDR1 SQVTM and CDR2 ANQGSEA. The CDR3 consists of 13 residues. Between the trimmed V and J ends, which lost 3 bases and 2 bases, there was a span of 8 bases. CDR3 DNA sequence: TGCAGCGTTGACGGGGGAGCTGGAAACACCATATATTTT. Its protein product is CSVDGGAGNTIYF.

This clonotype was recorded many times. J is TRBJ1-5 and V is TRBV23-1; no definite D call. TRBV23-1 is designated an ORF whose function remains uncertain. CDR3 length equals 12 residues. V was clipped by 7 bases and J by 5 bases, with 9 bases between them. CDR3 coding DNA: TGCGCCAGCACCCCTTCCGATCAGCCCCAGCATTTT. Its protein product is CASTPSDQPQHF.

Many counts were recorded for this clonotype. The chain couples TRBV21-1 to TRBJ1-5. TRBV21-1 is a pseudogene segment. CDR3 length equals 10 residues. The CDR3 is CASTAWPQHF. The CDR3 DNA reads as TGTGCCAGCACCGCTTGGCCCCAGCATTTT.

In this sample, this clonotype turned up a few times. J is TRBJ1-1 and V is TRBV7-9, with 9 positions matching TRBD1. Trimming removed 5 bases from V and 4 bases from J; junction bases left unmatched: 5. This CDR3 spans 14 amino acids. The germline gives CDR1 SEHNR, CDR2 FQNEAQ (reference sequence). CDR3 in DNA: TGTGCCAGCAGCAAACTGACAGGGGGCACTGAAGCTTTCTTT. This sequence encodes CASSKLTGGTEAFF. The full variable domain, its missing parts supplied by reference TRBV7-9 and TRBJ1-1, is DTGVSQNPRHKITKRGQNVTFRCDPISEHNRLYWYRQTLGQGPEFLTYFQNEAQLEKSRLLSDRFSAERPKGSFSTLEIQRTEQGDSAMYLCASSKLTGGTEAFFGQGTRLTVV.

This clonotype was counted only a few times. The chain links TRBV19 to TRBJ2-7; D not certain. There are 12 residues in the CDR3. CDR1 and CDR2 from the germline V gene are LNHDA and SQIVND (reference sequence). Trimming took off 3 bases at V and 6 bases at J, with 9 bases between the two ends. The CDR3 coding sequence is TGTGCCAGTAGTATCAAAGGCAGCGAGCAGTACTTC. Translation: CASSIKGSEQYF.

The chain couples TRBV20-1 to TRBJ1-2, with D possibly being TRBD1 (5 bases). The germline V gene has CDR1 DFQATT and CDR2 SNEGSKA (reference sequence). The V end lost 7 bases, the J end lost 1 base, and 13 bases lay between the germline ends. The CDR3 sequence is 13 residues long. The CDR3 nucleotides are TGCAGTGTGGCAGAAGGGGTTAACTATGGCTACACCTTC. Translation gives CSVAEGVNYGYTF.

This clonotype showed up just a few times. The chain joins TRBV27 to TRBJ2-7; TRBD2 aligns across 10 bases. The CDR3 sequence is 13 residues long. V was pared by 7 bases and J by 7 bases, with 7 bases of the junction left unmatched. Germline loops: CDR1 MNHEY, CDR2 SMNVEV (reference sequence). The CDR3: CASITSGNREQYF. As DNA, the CDR3 is TGTGCCAGCATCACTAGCGGGAACCGGGAGCAGTACTTC.

This clonotype was seen at least ten times. The V call is TRBV18, the J call TRBJ1-1; no clear D. Deletions cut 4 bases from V and 3 bases from J, with 9 bases between. CDR1 KGHSH and CDR2 LQKENI come from the germline V gene. The CDR3 spans 13 residues. The CDR3 sequence is CASSQSEDTEAFF. The CDR3 bases are TGTGCCAGCTCACAGTCGGAGGACACTGAAGCTTTCTTT.